One T cell receptor (beta chain) is described in this entry. Its antigen is not yet known. One base away there is no much larger clone; base qualities are not given. The data were obtained in a study of cytomegalovirus exposure and HLA in healthy donors (dated by TCRdb to the late 2010s). Background for the entire study: In an earlier analysis of some 550 of the donors, 276 Gb of sequence data and 117 million unique TCR beta sequences from about 179 million T cells were reported. An early release covering roughly 600 HLA-typed donors comprised 300 to 350 gigabases of sequencing data and 85 million to 100 million unique TCR sequences. Of the approximately 400 genotyped donors, approximately 80% fell in the genetic ancestry cluster associated with self-reported Caucasian donors. The study aimed to test whether cataloging public T cell receptors could reveal signatures of past pathogen exposure. The study used immunosequencing to profile the T cell repertoires of 666 subjects and linked those repertoires to cytomegalovirus serostatus. Along with the approximately 600-subject first cohort, a separate validation cohort of over a hundred different subjects was used. The study combined high-throughput TCR immunosequencing, statistical association of individual TCRs with disease status, and machine learning to predict cytomegalovirus infection status. A later analysis re-analyzed previously published TCR beta repertoires from about 730 donors and added high-resolution HLA genotyping to study TCR occurrence patterns. Rather than drawing on any new phenotypic data, the later analysis identified candidate immune exposures from TCR beta sequences and the way those sequences occurred across donors. To decide whether each TCR beta V gene segment behaved as functional or pseudogenic, an earlier analysis of fewer than 750 of the donors relied on high-throughput TCR beta sequencing. Donor age, sex, ethnicity and CMV serostatus were compiled together with the repertoire data. In a later genetic analysis, genome-wide SNP genotypes for about 55% of the roughly 700 donors were used, and that subset was treated as a discovery cohort. All discovery cohort repertoires had been generated using a single sequencing platform. HLA typing covered class I and class II loci at four-digit resolution. The number of typed donors differed by locus: roughly 629-640 for A, B, C, DRB1 and DQB1; some 540 for DQA1; about 600 for DPA1; and some 430 for DPB1. Four to six DR-DQ haplotypes were handled as single units for association and clustering because linkage in the cohort was strong. Among 300 to 500 genotyped donors of the cohort, an average of approximately 220,000 unique TCR beta nucleotide sequences was sequenced per donor, of which 15% to 20% were non-productive. The full study reports these points: When HLA alleles, especially DR and DQ, strongly co-occurred, TCR associations were difficult to assign to individual alleles. At a false discovery rate of 0.05, a later analysis linked roughly 17,000 TCR beta sequences to specific HLA alleles. The classifier was reported to diagnose cytomegalovirus status with high specificity and sensitivity in both the original and validation cohorts. An earlier analysis of several hundred of the donors showed that most TCR beta V segments appeared in productive rearrangements either about 90% or about 30% of the time, which broadly matched IMGT annotations. A later analysis reported that several top co-occurrence clusters appeared linked to parvovirus B19, influenza, CMV and Epstein-Barr virus. Only TCR beta chains were sequenced in this cohort, and the absence of alpha or paired-chain data limited detectable features. The presence/absence analyses assumed that sequencing depth was roughly uniform across donors, and that assumption may not be true. A later analysis found that most CMV-associated TCR beta chains appeared HLA-restricted, with HLA associations seemingly driven largely by CMV exposure. A later genetic analysis associated a missense DCLRE1C variant with V-gene and J-gene trimming of TCR beta chains, and an independent cohort replicated the association. Some IMGT-functional V segments, including TRBV6-2 and TRBV6-3, could not be distinguished by the 87-base-pair reads and were therefore excluded. Correlated functional status among segregating V segments might be attributable to linkage disequilibrium, but an unknown experimental factor could not be ruled out. In vitro tests confirmed that a few of the cytomegalovirus-associated TCR beta chains recognize cytomegalovirus antigens. A further reported finding was that TCR beta sequences accurately predicted the HLA-A and HLA-B alleles for most subjects in the first cohort. In the study, some 180 TCR beta chains were listed as associated with cytomegalovirus. For the cohort, immune exposure information was limited to CMV serostatus. While some public TCRs were present in many individuals, most TCR sequences turned up only very rarely across donors. A group of highly shared sequence variants was considered likely to be a technical artifact of the sequencing pipeline. Because HLA typing was missing for some donors at each locus, association tests included only the typed subset. Because counts were too low, some 17 rarely observed V segments, including chromosome 9 orphons, were left out of the earlier analysis of approximately 580 of the donors. According to a later analysis, TCR association rates differed among HLA loci, with DRB1 alleles showing the most associated TCRs and HLA-C alleles showing the fewest. A later analysis found that HLA-associated TCR beta chains were more clonally expanded and had lower generation probabilities than equally common non-associated chains. According to a later genetic analysis, donors in an Asian-associated ancestry cluster had fewer N-insertions in productive TCRs than the approximately 670-donor mean. It was suggested by the authors that the approach could potentially be generalized to other disease states and immunological phenotypes.

Receptor amplification or capture employed the immunoSEQ multiplex PCR assay. The multiplex PCR relied on a mix of 60 forward primers for TCR Vbeta segments and 13 reverse primers for TCR Jbeta segments. The CDR3 region of rearranged TCR beta genes was amplified from genomic DNA by a multiplex PCR assay. Amplified TCR beta libraries were sequenced as 87-base-pair reads on the Illumina HiSeq System. As for the original processing: A later analysis counted about 82 million unique TCR beta chains across the 670 or so repertoires, and some 11 million of these chains were shared by at least two donors. Raw reads were error-corrected and collapsed into unique sequences by a nearest-neighbor algorithm in which closely related sequences were merged to remove PCR and sequencing errors. V, D and J gene segments were assigned by aligning CDR3 sequences to IMGT reference sequences. For a sequence to be retained, a match of at least six nucleotides was required to both a V gene segment and a J gene segment. A rearrangement was called productive if the CDR3 had no stop codons and remained in frame with V and J, and every other rearrangement was called non-productive. CDR3 was defined according to IMGT convention as the region running from the second conserved V-encoded cysteine to the conserved J-encoded phenylalanine. The earlier analysis of 500 to 600 of the donors excluded sequences that lacked an unambiguous match to a single V gene segment. An earlier analysis of around 600 of the donors classified V segments as functional when productive rearrangements were above 56.7% and as segregating when the standard deviation between donors was above 5%. A statistical classification framework was built for diagnosing cytomegalovirus status from the catalog of TCR beta chain sequences. In a later analysis, V and J genes were assigned by comparing TCR nucleotide sequences against IMGT/GENE-DB human TR gene sequences. Using the TCRdist pipeline, a later analysis assigned CDR3 sequences along with most-parsimonious VDJ recombination scenarios. A later analysis defined each TCR beta chain by its CDR3 amino acid sequence plus V-gene family, and excluded reads lacking a unique V-gene family. As a way to deal with suspected cross-contamination and a sequencing artifact, a later analysis dropped roughly 620 nucleotide sequences that were highly shared and had low generation probability. In a later analysis, a clonal expansion index for each public chain was calculated from normalized within-repertoire ranks of inferred template counts. Generation probabilities in a later analysis came from a VDJ recombination model fitted to out-of-frame rearrangements, and those results were checked against IGoR. A later analysis scored TCR-TCR, TCR-HLA and TCR-CMV co-occurrence with hypergeometric tests, applying a repertoire-size bias correction to TCR pairs. To estimate false discovery rates, a later analysis permuted the HLA or CMV assignments 20 times. In a later analysis, co-occurring TCRs were grouped using DBSCAN, and TCRdist sequence similarity was added for clustering within HLA-allele-positive subsets. Repertoires with fewer than 30,000 or more than 120,000 public chains, plus five repertoires with anomalous nucleotide sharing, were excluded from co-occurrence clustering. TCRdb limited this immuneACCESS table to in-frame rearrangements with V and J called. A share of clones is missing; checked studies link under half to unresolved V genes, and the rest is unexplained. V and J calls and clone size follow that table, whereas D and trimming were derived from the DNA. This sample comprises approximately 190,000 clones, 65% to 90% of them detected only once. Approximately 6.3% of the sample lies in the top ten.

Here V drops 0 bases and J drops 7 bases, and the junction holds 5 bases not matched to any gene. CDR1 and CDR2, per the germline V gene, are SGDLS and YYNGEE. Inclusive of the bounding cysteine and phenylalanine, the CDR3 is 15 residues long. The CDR3 DNA has 45 bases and is translated from base 1. The cohort was made up of under 800 healthy bone marrow donors. At the time of sampling, all cohort members were nominally healthy, though unrecorded immune exposures were likely present. The donor tested CMV seropositive and was one of the 289 seropositive cohort members. A peripheral blood sample was provided by each donor, and peripheral blood mononuclear cells were used for TCR beta sequencing. Genomic DNA extraction from the blood cell samples was performed with the Qiagen DNeasy Blood Extraction Kit.

The sequenced sample consisted of PBMCs. In this chain, TRBV9 is recombined with TRBJ2-7; 12 nucleotides in the junction match TRBD1. The receptor comes from a man aged 35 to 55 in good health and CMV-seropositive. The DNA sequence is TGTGCCAGCAGCGTAGTGGGACAGGGGGCGCGGGAGCAGTACTTC. Translation gives CASSVVGQGAREQYF.